This TCR beta chain was observed in a study of OX40 agonist ivuxolimab in advanced cancers. Study-level background: The dose of intravenous ivuxolimab that patients received every 2 weeks ranged from 0.01 to 10 mg/kg.

Patients with autoimmune history or systemic immunosuppression were excluded. Regarding the study as a whole: The study observed clonal expansion of CD4+ and CD8+ blood T cells by week 6 at 0.1 to 3.0 mg/kg. On average, CD8+ T cells showed a greater number of expanded clones than CD4+.

Clones were sequenced by immunoSEQ multiplex PCR, and TCRdb holds only the in-frame ones, with some missing. Of about 53,000 clones in the sample, approximately 90% are singletons; the top ten hold 1.5%. This clone was found once. Its antigen is undetermined. This specimen consisted of CD4+ or CD8+ T cells sorted from blood, obtained in a trial of the OX40 agonist ivuxolimab. The receptor was derived from an adult with an advanced solid tumor such as melanoma, head and neck, liver or kidney cancer.

The CDR3 DNA sequence: TGTGCCAGCAGCGTACTAAACACCGGGGAGCTGTTTTTT. This codes for CASSVLNTGELFF. The J gene is TRBJ2-2, the V gene TRBV11-1; no firm D call. The V gene lost 5 bases and the J gene lost 2 bases, with 6 bases spanning the gap. CDR1 and CDR2 (germline): SGHAT, FQDESV (reference sequence). The CDR3 contains 13 residues.